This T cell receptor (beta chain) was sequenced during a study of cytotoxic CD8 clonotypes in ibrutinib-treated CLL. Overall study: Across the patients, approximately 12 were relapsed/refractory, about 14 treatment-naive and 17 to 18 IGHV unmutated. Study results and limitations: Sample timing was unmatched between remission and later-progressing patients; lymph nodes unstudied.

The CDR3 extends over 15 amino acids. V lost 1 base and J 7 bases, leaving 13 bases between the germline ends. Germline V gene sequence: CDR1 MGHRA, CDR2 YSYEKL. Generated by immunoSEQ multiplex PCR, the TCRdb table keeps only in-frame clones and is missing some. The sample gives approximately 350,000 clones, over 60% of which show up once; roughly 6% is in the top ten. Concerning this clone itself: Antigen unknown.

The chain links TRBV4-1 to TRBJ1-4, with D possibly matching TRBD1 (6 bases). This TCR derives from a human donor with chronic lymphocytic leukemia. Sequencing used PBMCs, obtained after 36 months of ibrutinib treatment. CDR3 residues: CASSQVGRGFEKLFF. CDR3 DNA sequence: TGCGCCAGCAGCCAAGTCGGCAGGGGATTTGAAAAACTGTTTTTT.